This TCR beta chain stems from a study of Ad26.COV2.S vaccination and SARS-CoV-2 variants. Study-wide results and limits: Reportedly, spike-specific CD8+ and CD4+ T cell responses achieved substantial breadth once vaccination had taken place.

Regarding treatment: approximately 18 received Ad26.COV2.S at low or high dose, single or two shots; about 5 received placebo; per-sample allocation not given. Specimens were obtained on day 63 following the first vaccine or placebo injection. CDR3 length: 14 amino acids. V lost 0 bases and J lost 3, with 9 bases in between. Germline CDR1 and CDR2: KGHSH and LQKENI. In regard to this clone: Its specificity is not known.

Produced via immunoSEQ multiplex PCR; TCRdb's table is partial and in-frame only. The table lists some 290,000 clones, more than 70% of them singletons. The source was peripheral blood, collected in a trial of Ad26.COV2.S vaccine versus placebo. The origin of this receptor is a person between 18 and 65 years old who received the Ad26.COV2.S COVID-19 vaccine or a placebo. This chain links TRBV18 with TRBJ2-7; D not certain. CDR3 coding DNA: TGTGCCAGCTCACCACCGTATTCGGTCTACGAGCAGTACTTC. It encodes CASSPPYSVYEQYF.